The source of this T cell receptor beta chain is a study of blood T cell repertoires in COVID-19. Study summary: Samples of COVID-19 (acute and convalescent) were obtained from the United States, Italy and Spain.

Methods used by the authors: Nucleated cell counts were estimated from reference gene primer amplification. Clones were sequenced by immunoSEQ multiplex PCR, and TCRdb holds only the in-frame ones, with some missing. Clone size and V and J calls were adopted from that table, with D and trimming inferred from the DNA. The sample has 250,000 or so clones, roughly 80% seen once; the top ten hold 4% to 5%. Germline loops: CDR1 LGHDT, CDR2 YNNKEL (reference sequence). V lost 2 bases and J 1 base, leaving 8 bases between the germline ends. The length of the CDR3 is 14 residues. The TCR comes from a man in his 60s with acute or convalescent COVID-19. Specimen: peripheral blood. This chain uses TRBV3-1 (or the pseudogene TRBV3-2) with TRBJ1-1, with D uncertain. CDR3 bases: TGTGCCAGCAGCCAACCCTATAAGAACACTGAAGCTTTCTTT. This translates into CASSQPYKNTEAFF.